This TCR beta chain was profiled in a study of beta chain features in type 1 diabetes. Each donor gave one heparinised blood draw averaging roughly 120 mL. Every isolated RNA sample was fully reverse transcribed, so sequencing captured expressed TCRB transcripts. The method was immunoSEQ multiplex PCR; TCRdb's version includes in-frame clones alone and lacks a portion of them. The table lists hundreds of thousands of clones, approximately 15% of them singletons, with roughly 7% in the top ten. The length of the CDR3 is 14 residues. The V and J ends lost 1 base and 3 bases respectively, with 6 bases between them. Germline CDR1 is LNHNV and CDR2 is YYDKDF (reference sequence). Only a few counts were recorded for this clone. Antigen unknown. Study-wide points: The VDJ junctions of type 1 diabetes patients carried fewer insertions and more deletions.

This TCR derives from a man aged 25-40 years in good health. Material for sequencing was central memory CD4+ T cells from blood. The chain uses TRBV15 and TRBJ2-2; D unclear. As DNA, the CDR3 is TGTGCCACCAGCAGAGTGGTTGACACCGGGGAGCTGTTTTTT. This translates into CATSRVVDTGELFF.